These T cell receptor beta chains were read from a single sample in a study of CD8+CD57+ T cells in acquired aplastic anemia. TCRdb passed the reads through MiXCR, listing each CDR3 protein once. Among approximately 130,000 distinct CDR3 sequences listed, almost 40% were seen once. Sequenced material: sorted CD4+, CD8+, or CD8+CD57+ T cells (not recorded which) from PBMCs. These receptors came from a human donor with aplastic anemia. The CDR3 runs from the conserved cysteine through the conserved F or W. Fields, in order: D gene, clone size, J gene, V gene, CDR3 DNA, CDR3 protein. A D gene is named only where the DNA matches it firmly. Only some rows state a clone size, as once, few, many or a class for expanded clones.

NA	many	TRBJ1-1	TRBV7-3	TGTGCCAGCAGCCCAACCCGGGCGGGGATCACTGAAGCTTTCTTT	CASSPTRAGITEAFF
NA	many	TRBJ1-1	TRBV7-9	TGTGCCAGCAGCCCCAGGGTCGGGAACACTGAAGCTTTCTTT	CASSPRVGNTEAFF
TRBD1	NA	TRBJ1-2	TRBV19	TGTGCCAGTAGTCCTCGGGACAGGGAGGTCTATGGCTACACCTTC	CASSPRDREVYGYTF
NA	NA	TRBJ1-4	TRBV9	TGTGCCAGCAGCGTAATCGGGGACAATAATGAAAAACTGTTTTTT	CASSVIGDNNEKLFF
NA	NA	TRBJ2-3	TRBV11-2	TGTGCCAGCAGCTCTGCAGGGACCTACACAGATACGCAGTATTTT	CASSSAGTYTDTQYF
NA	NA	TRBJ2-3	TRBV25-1	TGTGCCAGCAGGGGGGGAGAAGGCACAGATACGCAGTATTTT	CASRGGEGTDTQYF
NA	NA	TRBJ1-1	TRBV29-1	TGCAGCGTCCAAGCCAACCTGAACACTGAAGCTTTCTTT	CSVQANLNTEAFF
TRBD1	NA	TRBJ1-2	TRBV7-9	TGTGCCAGCACCTTAGGGACAGGGCCCCATGGCTACACCTTC	CASTLGTGPHGYTF
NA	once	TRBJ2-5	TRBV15	TGTGCCACCAGCAGAGATTGGGGATTAGACGAGACCCAGTACTTC	CATSRDWGLDETQYF
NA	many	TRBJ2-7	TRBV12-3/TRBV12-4	TGTGCCAGCAGTTTGGGGCTAGACATAGCTTACGAGCAGTACTTC	CASSLGLDIAYEQYF
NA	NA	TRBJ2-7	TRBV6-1	TGTGCCAGCAGTGAAAAGCGCGAGCAGTACTTC	CASSEKREQYF
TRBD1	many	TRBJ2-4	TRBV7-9	TGTGCCAGCAGCCCGGCGACAGGGTTCAACATTCAGTACTTC	CASSPATGFNIQYF
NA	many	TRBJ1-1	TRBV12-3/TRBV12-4	TGTGCCAGCTCCCACGAGGGGTCCGAAGCTTTCTTT	CASSHEGSEAFF
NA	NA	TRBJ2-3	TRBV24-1	TGTGCCAGCGGGACCAGCACAGATACGCAGTATTTT	CASGTSTDTQYF
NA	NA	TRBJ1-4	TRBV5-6	TGTGCCAGCAGCCTGAGGGGGTGGGCGACTAATGAAAAACTGTTTTTT	CASSLRGWATNEKLFF
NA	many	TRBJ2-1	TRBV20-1	TGCAGTGCTAGGGTCTACTCCTACAATGAGCAGTTCTTC	CSARVYSYNEQFF
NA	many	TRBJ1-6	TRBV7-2	TGTGCCAGCAGCTTAAGGCCCACAGGTCCATCACCCCTCCACTTT	CASSLRPTGPSPLHF
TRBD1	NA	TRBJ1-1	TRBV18	TGTGCCAGCTCACTTACAGGGGAACACACTGAAGCTTTCTTT	CASSLTGEHTEAFF
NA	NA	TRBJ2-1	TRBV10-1	TGCGCCAGCAGTGAGCCGTTCAGCCGACCCTCCTACAATGAGCAGTTCTTC	CASSEPFSRPSYNEQFF
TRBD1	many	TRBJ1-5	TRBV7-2	TGTGCCAGCAGCCCAGGGGGAGGGCCCACCAGCAATCAGCCCCAGCATTTT	CASSPGGGPTSNQPQHF
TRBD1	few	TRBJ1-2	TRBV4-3	TGCGCCAGCAGCCAAGATGGACAGGGGTTTTTCTATGGCTGCACCTTC	CASSQDGQGFFYGCTF
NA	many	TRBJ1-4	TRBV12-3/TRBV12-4	TGTGCCAGCAGTTTACAAGAGGAAAAACTGTTTTTT	CASSLQEEKLFF
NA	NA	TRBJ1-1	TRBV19	TGTGCCAGTAGTAACTCCGGGGGTTGGAACACTGAAGCTTTCTTT	CASSNSGGWNTEAFF
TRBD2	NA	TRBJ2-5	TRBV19	TGTGCCAGTTCTCCAGGGACTAGCGGGTCGGAGACCCAGTACTTC	CASSPGTSGSETQYF
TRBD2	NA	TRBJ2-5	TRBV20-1	TGCAGTCGCTTGGGCCCTCGTACTAGCGGACTTCGGCCCCAAGAGACCCAGTACTTC	CSRLGPRTSGLRPQETQYF
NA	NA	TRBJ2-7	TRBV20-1	TGCAGTGCTGAGACCCCAAGAGACCGGTCCGGCGAGCAGTACTTC	CSAETPRDRSGEQYF
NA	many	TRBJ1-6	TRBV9	TGTGCCAGAAACAGGGATAATTCACCCCTCCACTTT	CARNRDNSPLHF
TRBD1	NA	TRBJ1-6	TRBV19	TGTGCCAGTAGTATAGTCGGGACAGCGAATTCACCCCTCCACTTT	CASSIVGTANSPLHF
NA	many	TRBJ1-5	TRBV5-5	TGTGCCAGCAGCCTGCAGGATTTAAGCAATCAGCCCCAGCATTTT	CASSLQDLSNQPQHF
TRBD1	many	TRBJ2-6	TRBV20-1	TGCAGTGCTAGGGAGACAGGGGTCTCTGGGGCCAACGTCCTGACTTTC	CSARETGVSGANVLTF
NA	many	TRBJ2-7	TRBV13	TGTGCCAGCGGCCAGGGGGGCTTCGGGGCCGAGCAGTACTTC	CASGQGGFGAEQYF
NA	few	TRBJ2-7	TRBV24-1	TGTGCCACCAGTGATGTTTTGATCGGACGGATCTACGAGCAGTACTTC	CATSDVLIGRIYEQYF
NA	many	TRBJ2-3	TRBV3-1	TGTGCCAGCAGCTCCTCGTCAGATACGCAGTATTTT	CASSSSSDTQYF
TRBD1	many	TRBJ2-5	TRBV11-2	TGTGCCAGCAGCTTAGATCGTGGACAGGGGAAGACCCAGTACTTC	CASSLDRGQGKTQYF
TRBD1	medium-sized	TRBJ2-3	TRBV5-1	TGCGCCAGCAGCTTGGACAGGGGGTTCGCCGATACGCAGTATTTT	CASSLDRGFADTQYF
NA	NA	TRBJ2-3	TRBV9	TGTGCCAGCAGCGTGTCGAGCACAGATACGCAGTATTTT	CASSVSSTDTQYF
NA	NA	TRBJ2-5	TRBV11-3	TGTGCCAGCAGTTTAGGGGTGGGGACCCAGTACTTC	CASSLGVGTQYF
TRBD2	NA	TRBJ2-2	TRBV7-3	TGTGCCAGCAGCCCTTGGACTAGCGGGGCGAACACCGGGGAGCTGTTTTTT	CASSPWTSGANTGELFF
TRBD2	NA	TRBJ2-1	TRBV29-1	TGCAGCGTATCTGCGGGGGGGCCTGCTGAGCAGTTCTTC	CSVSAGGPAEQFF
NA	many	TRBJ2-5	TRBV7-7	TGTGCTAGCAGCTTAGGTCACCCACCCCAAGAGACCCAGTACTTC	CASSLGHPPQETQYF
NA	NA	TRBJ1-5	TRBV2	TGTGCCAGCAGGCAGGAAGGGAATCAGCCCCAGCATTTT	CASRQEGNQPQHF
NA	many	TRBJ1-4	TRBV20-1	TGCAGTGCTAGAGATCCGGTTGGGGGCGAAAAACTGTTTTTT	CSARDPVGGEKLFF
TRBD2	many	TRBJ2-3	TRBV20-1	TGCAGTGCGTCTCCTAGCGGTAGCACAGATACGCAGTATTTT	CSASPSGSTDTQYF
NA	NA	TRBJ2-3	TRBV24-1	TGTGCCACCAGTGATAAACGCGGGACAGCAGATACGCAGTATTTT	CATSDKRGTADTQYF
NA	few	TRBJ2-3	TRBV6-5	TGTGCCAGCAGTTACATCGGGGGCCCAGATACGCAGTATTTT	CASSYIGGPDTQYF
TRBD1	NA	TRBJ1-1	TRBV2	TGTGCCAGCAGTGAGGACAGGGATCAGTCTGAAGCTTTCTTT	CASSEDRDQSEAFF
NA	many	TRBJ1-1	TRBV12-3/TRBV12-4	TGTGCCAGCAGTTTAACGGGGCCTAAACGGGTTGAAGCTTTCTTT	CASSLTGPKRVEAFF
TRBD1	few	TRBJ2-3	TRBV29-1	TGCAGCGTTATCGACAGGGGGAGCACAGATACGCAGTATTTT	CSVIDRGSTDTQYF
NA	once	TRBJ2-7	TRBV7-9	TGTGCCAGCAGCTTAGCGGGGGCCTACGAGCAGTACTTC	CASSLAGAYEQYF
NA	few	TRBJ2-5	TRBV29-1	TGCAGCGTTGGGTTCCCAGAGACCCAGTACTTC	CSVGFPETQYF
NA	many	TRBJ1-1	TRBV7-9	TGTGCCAGCAGCATTCAACAGGGTACGAACACTGAAGCTTTCTTT	CASSIQQGTNTEAFF
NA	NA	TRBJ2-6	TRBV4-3	TGCGCCAGCAGCCGGGGCAGCTCTGGGGCCAACGTCCTGACTTTC	CASSRGSSGANVLTF
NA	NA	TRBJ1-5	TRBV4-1	TGCGCCAGCAGCCAAGTCTACAGGGTAGTGAGCAATCAGCCCCAGCATTTT	CASSQVYRVVSNQPQHF